This entry is about one TCR beta chain. This sample stems from a study of T cell responses to AZD1222 COVID-19 vaccine. Samples with a second dose at about 4 or about 12 weeks were pooled together. The CDR3 covers 15 residues. V lost 5 bases, J lost 1 base, and 6 bases stayed unmatched. Per the germline V gene, CDR1 is SGHTA and CDR2 is FQGTGA. Clones were sequenced by immunoSEQ multiplex PCR, and TCRdb holds only the in-frame ones, with some missing. The data show about 160,000 clones, around 89% seen once. Source: peripheral blood, taken 28 days after the second AZD1222 dose. This clonotype was sampled from an adult who received the AZD1222 COVID-19 vaccine. The J gene is TRBJ1-1, the V gene TRBV7-3, with 8 bases aligning to TRBD1. The CDR3 reads CASSLFGTGNTEAFF. The CDR3 DNA reads as TGTGCCAGCAGCCTCTTCGGGACAGGGAACACTGAAGCTTTCTTT.